Listed below are T cell receptor beta chains from one sample, sequenced in a study of blood T cell repertoires in COVID-19. The data were produced by immunoSEQ multiplex PCR, yet TCRdb's version contains in-frame clones alone and is incomplete. Among 250,000 to 350,000 clones listed, around 87% were seen once. Material for sequencing was peripheral blood. These receptors all stem from a woman in her forties or fifties who had recovered from COVID-19. Each CDR3 is given without its conserved first and last residue. The order of the fields is J gene, V gene, clone size, CDR3 protein. Clone size is not always given. Where it is, it says once, few, many or a class for expanded clones.

>TRBJ2-3|TRBV5-1|-
ASSAWKVGETDTQY
>TRBJ2-1|TRBV3-1/TRBV3-2|-
ASSHSSGGRHNEQF
>TRBJ2-5|TRBV7-3|-
ASSTSGTGTQY
>TRBJ2-5|TRBV28|-
ASPPSGGTPKTQY
>TRBJ2-3|TRBV7-9|-
ASRGTTDTQY
>TRBJ1-5|TRBV7-2|-
ASSVSTGQGPQH
>TRBJ2-1|TRBV6-2/TRBV6-3|-
ASSFMRLAGGPNMNEQF
>TRBJ1-6|TRBV3-1/TRBV3-2|-
ASSQGQVHNSPLH
>TRBJ1-1|TRBV10-3|-
AISDHTTPPEAF
>TRBJ2-7|TRBV6-1|few
ASSERGTGSYEQY
>TRBJ2-1|TRBV28|-
ASSLSAGGFYNEQF
>TRBJ1-1|TRBV6-5|-
ASSYTRTGGNTEAF
>TRBJ2-3|TRBV6-2/TRBV6-3|-
ASSHTDTQY
>TRBJ1-4|TRBV19|-
ASTDRNRGHEKLF
>TRBJ1-5|TRBV6-6|-
ASSYVSGQPQH
>TRBJ2-1|TRBV11-3|-
ASSSGEGLYNEQF
>TRBJ2-7|TRBV12-3/TRBV12-4|-
ASRKDSSYEQY
>TRBJ1-3|TRBV27|once
ASRPGASSSGNTIY
>TRBJ1-1|TRBV6-6|few
ASSLGQGTAGEAF
>TRBJ2-6|TRBV30|-
AYAAGPGANVLT
>TRBJ2-1|TRBV9|-
ASSLTSGGYNEQF
>TRBJ1-5|TRBV19|-
ASSIGMGRLQPQH
>TRBJ2-1|TRBV28|-
ASSRTSGLSSYNEQF
>TRBJ2-1|TRBV29-1|few
SVDTSGSLNEQF
>TRBJ1-1|TRBV6-5|-
ASSYTPGTVNTEAF
>TRBJ2-1|TRBV2|-
ASSEVAGQGGQF
>TRBJ1-4|TRBV6-6|-
ASSYGRAGEKLF
>TRBJ1-1|TRBV5-1|-
ASMLEAANTEAF
>TRBJ1-6|TRBV19|-
ASSRYGQSTITLH
>TRBJ1-4|TRBV28|-
ASSAGGLGKLF
>TRBJ1-4|TRBV5-1|-
ASSQNTATNEKLF
>TRBJ1-5|TRBV29-1|-
SVGALGEPQH
>TRBJ2-1|TRBV7-9|-
ASSLLAGVSHEQF
>TRBJ2-5|TRBV30|-
AWSVLGTRSETQY
>TRBJ2-3|TRBV15|-
ATSRDADRSTDTQY
>TRBJ1-3|TRBV7-8|-
ASSFSTGSGNTIY
>TRBJ1-5|TRBV5-5|-
ASSRTGDSNQPQH
>TRBJ2-1|TRBV7-2|-
ASSLEGLGMNEQF
>TRBJ1-5|TRBV19|-
ASSIGRGSNQPQH
>TRBJ2-7|TRBV10-3|-
AISAGGREGSYEQY
>TRBJ2-7|TRBV27|-
ASRGQGASEQY
>TRBJ2-7|TRBV19|-
ASSARDRTYEQY
>TRBJ2-7|TRBV27|-
ASSLSGRGTTYEQY
>TRBJ1-2|TRBV5-6|once
ASRDTGTQILT
>TRBJ1-2|TRBV3-1/TRBV3-2|-
ASSPRGIPGGYT
>TRBJ1-2|TRBV7-9|-
ASSFGQGADGYT
>TRBJ2-7|TRBV6-6|once
ASSGPGQGGEQY
>TRBJ1-5|TRBV7-8|-
ASSLPGRYNQPQH
>TRBJ1-2|TRBV4-1|-
ASSQEVASFRGYT
>TRBJ1-4|TRBV9|-
ASSVSLTGGMEKLF
>TRBJ2-7|TRBV7-3|-
ASKVNSGSYEQY
>TRBJ1-1|TRBV11-2|-
ASSFGGKNTEAF
>TRBJ2-3|TRBV6-2/TRBV6-3|-
ASSRENTQY
>TRBJ2-1|TRBV2|-
ASSDLGSGIAWF
>TRBJ2-3|TRBV4-3|-
ASSQEAGSTDTQY
>TRBJ1-1|TRBV29-1|-
SVMGGLHTEAF
>TRBJ1-1|TRBV11-3|-
ASSLGGQNTEAF
>TRBJ2-2|TRBV29-1|-
SASGTANTGELF
>TRBJ1-3|TRBV2|-
ASRREGGGNTIY